This entry features one T cell receptor (beta chain) sequence. What it binds is not known. On the day of bone marrow donation, the related graft donor provided peripheral blood. The sample comes from a study of T cells after posttransplantation cyclophosphamide. This table comes from immunoSEQ multiplex PCR, and its TCRdb copy is limited to in-frame clones, with some not included. The sample has tens of thousands of clones, roughly 94% seen once. Study conclusions and caveats: TRB overlap between skin or GI tissue T cells and blood was limited.

CDR3 size: 15 residues. Germline V CDR1 and CDR2: MNHEY, SVGAGI. V was trimmed by 5 bases and J by 0 bases, leaving 11 bases between them. The TCR comes from a woman under 40 in good health and a related stem cell transplant donor. The chain is built from TRBV6-5 and TRBJ1-3, with D possibly TRBD1 on 5 matching bases. Sequences were obtained from PBMCs. The chain's CDR3 is CASSGSGGSGNTIYF. In DNA form, the CDR3 reads TGTGCCAGCAGTGGGTCGGGGGGCTCTGGAAACACCATATATTTT.